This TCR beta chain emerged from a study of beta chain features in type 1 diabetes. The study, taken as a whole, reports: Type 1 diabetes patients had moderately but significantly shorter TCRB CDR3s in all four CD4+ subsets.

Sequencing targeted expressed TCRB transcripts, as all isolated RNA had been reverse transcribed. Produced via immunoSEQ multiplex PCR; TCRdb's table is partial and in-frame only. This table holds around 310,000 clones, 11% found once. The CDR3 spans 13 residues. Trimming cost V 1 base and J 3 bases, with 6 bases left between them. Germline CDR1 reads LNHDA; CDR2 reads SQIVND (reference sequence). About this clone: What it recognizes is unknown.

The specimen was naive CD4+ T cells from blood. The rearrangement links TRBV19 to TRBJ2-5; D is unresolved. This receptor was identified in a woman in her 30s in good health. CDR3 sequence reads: CASSIATEETQYF. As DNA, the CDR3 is TGTGCCAGTAGTATAGCCACTGAAGAGACCCAGTACTTC.